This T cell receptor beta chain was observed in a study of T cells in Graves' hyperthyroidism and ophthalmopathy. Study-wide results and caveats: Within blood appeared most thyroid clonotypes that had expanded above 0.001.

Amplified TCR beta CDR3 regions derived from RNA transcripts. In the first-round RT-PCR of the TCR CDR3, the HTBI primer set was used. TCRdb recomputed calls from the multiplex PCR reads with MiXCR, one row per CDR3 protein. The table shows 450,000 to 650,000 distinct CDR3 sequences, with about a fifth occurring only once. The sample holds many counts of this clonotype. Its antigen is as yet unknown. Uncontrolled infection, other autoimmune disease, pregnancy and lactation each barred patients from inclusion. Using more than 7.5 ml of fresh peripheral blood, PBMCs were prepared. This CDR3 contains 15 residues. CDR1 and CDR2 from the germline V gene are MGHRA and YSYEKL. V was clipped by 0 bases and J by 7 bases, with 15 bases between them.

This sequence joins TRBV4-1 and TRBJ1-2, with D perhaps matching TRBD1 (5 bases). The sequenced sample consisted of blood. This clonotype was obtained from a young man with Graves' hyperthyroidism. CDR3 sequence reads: CASSQDRRGVPGYTF. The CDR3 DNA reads TGCGCCAGCAGCCAAGATAGGCGGGGCGTCCCTGGCTACACCTTC.